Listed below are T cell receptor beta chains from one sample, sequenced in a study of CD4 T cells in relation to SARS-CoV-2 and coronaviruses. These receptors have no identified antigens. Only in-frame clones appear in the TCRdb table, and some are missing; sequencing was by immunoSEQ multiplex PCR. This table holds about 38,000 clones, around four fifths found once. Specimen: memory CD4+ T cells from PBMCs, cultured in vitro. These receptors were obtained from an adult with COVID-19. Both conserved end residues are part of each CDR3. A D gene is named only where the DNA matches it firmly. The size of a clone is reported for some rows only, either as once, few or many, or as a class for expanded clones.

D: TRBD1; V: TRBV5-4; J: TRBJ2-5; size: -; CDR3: CASSSQGAGFQETQYF; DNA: TGTGCCAGCAGCTCGCAGGGGGCAGGTTTCCAAGAGACCCAGTACTTC
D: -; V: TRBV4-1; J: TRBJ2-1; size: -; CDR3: CASSQNSWGWSYNEQFF; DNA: TGCGCCAGCAGCCAAAATAGTTGGGGCTGGTCCTACAATGAGCAGTTCTTC
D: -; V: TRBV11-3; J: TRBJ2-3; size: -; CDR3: CASSRDPRDGTQYF; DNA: TGTGCCAGCAGCCGAGACCCCAGGGACGGTACGCAGTATTTT
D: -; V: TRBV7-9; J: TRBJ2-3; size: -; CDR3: CASSLRRQDTDTQYF; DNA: TGTGCCAGCAGCTTAAGACGTCAGGACACAGATACGCAGTATTTT
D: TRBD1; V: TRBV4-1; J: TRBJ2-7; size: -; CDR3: CASSQTGGAYEQYF; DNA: TGCGCCAGCAGCCAAACAGGGGGCGCATACGAGCAGTACTTC
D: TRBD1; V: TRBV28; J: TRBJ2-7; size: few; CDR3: CASSHSPGQGHYEQYF; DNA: TGTGCCAGCAGTCATTCTCCGGGACAGGGACACTACGAGCAGTACTTC
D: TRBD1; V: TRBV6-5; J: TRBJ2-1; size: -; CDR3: CASKGQGANEQFF; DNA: TGTGCCAGCAAAGGACAGGGCGCCAATGAGCAGTTCTTC
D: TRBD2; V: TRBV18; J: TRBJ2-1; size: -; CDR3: CASSPRPGEGNEQFF; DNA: TGTGCCAGCTCACCCCGACCGGGGGAGGGCAATGAGCAGTTCTTC
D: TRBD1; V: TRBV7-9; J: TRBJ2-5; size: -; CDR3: CASRSTGGGETQYF; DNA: TGTGCCAGCAGATCGACAGGGGGAGGAGAGACCCAGTACTTC
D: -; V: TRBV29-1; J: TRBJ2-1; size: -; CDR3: CSVLKGYNEQFF; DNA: TGCAGCGTTCTAAAAGGGTACAATGAGCAGTTCTTC
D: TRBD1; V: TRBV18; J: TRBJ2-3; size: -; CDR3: CASSPPTGGPDTQYF; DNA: TGTGCCAGCTCACCACCCACAGGGGGCCCAGATACGCAGTATTTT
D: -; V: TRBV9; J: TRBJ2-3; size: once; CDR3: CASSVGGRRHTDTQYF; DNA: TGTGCCAGCAGCGTAGGAGGCAGAAGACACACCGATACGCAGTATTTT
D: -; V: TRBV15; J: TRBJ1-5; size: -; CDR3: CATSPPGGNQPQHF; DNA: TGTGCCACCTCCCCCCCCGGCGGCAATCAGCCCCAGCATTTT
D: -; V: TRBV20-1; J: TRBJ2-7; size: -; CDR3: CSASPGPQGSEQYF; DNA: TGCAGTGCTAGTCCGGGCCCTCAGGGGAGCGAGCAGTACTTC
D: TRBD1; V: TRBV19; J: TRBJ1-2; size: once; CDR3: CASSFRTGEYNYGYTF; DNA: TGTGCCAGTAGTTTCCGGACAGGGGAGTATAACTATGGCTACACCTTC
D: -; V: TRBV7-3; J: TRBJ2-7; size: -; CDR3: CASSWAPGTYMGYSYEQYF; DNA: TGTGCCAGCAGCTGGGCCCCCGGGACATACATGGGATACTCCTACGAGCAGTACTTC
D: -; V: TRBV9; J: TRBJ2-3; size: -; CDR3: CASSVAGLADTQYF; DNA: TGTGCCAGCAGCGTAGCGGGCCTCGCAGATACGCAGTATTTT
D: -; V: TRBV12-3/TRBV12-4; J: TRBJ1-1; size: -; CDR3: CASCSMNTEAFF; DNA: TGTGCCAGCTGTTCGATGAACACTGAAGCTTTCTTT
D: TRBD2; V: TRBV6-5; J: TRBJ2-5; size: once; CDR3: CASKGEGKTQYF; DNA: TGTGCCAGCAAAGGGGAGGGGAAGACCCAGTACTTC
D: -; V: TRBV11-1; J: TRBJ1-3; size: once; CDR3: CASSLMSGSGNTIYF; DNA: TGTGCCAGCAGCTTAATGAGTGGCTCTGGAAACACCATATATTTT
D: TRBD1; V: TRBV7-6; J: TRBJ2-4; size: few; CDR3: CASSLDRARAKNIQYF; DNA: TGTGCCAGCAGCCTAGACAGGGCGCGAGCCAAAAACATTCAGTACTTC
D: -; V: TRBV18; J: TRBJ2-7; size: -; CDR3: CASSPRGTGYEQYF; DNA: TGTGCCAGCTCACCACGCGGTACGGGCTACGAGCAGTACTTC
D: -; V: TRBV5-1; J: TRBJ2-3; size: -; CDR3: CASSLGFGLSTDTQYF; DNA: TGCGCCAGCAGCTTGGGGTTCGGGCTGTCCACAGATACGCAGTATTTT
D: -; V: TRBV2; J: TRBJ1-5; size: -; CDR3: CASSIQGGYQPQHF; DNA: TGTGCCAGCAGTATACAGGGCGGATATCAGCCCCAGCATTTT
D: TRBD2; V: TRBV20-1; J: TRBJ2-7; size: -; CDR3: CSASGGSHSYEQYF; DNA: TGCAGTGCTAGTGGCGGGAGCCATTCCTACGAGCAGTACTTC
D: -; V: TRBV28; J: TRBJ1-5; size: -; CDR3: CASSLMDIRSNQPQHF; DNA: TGTGCCAGCAGTTTAATGGACATTAGAAGCAATCAGCCCCAGCATTTT
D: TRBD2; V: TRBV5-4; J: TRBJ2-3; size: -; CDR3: CASSSRTSGTGDTQYF; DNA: TGTGCCAGCAGCTCCAGGACTAGCGGGACAGGAGATACGCAGTATTTT
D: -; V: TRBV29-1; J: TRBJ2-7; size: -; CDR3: CSVVGDTYEQYF; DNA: TGCAGCGTTGTGGGGGACACCTACGAGCAGTACTTC
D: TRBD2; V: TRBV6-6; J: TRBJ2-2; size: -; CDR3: CASSYTGGNTGELFF; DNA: TGTGCCAGCAGTTACACGGGAGGGAACACCGGGGAGCTGTTTTTT
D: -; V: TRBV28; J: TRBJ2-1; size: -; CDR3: CASRTDLEQFF; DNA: TGTGCCAGCAGAACCGATCTTGAGCAGTTCTTC
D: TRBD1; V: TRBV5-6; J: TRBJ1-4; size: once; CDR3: CASSLGRTGGEKLFF; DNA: TGTGCCAGCAGCTTGGGTAGGACAGGGGGTGAAAAACTGTTTTTT
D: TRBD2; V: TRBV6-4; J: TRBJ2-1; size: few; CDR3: CASSEGLAGVDEQFF; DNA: TGTGCCAGCAGTGAAGGACTAGCGGGAGTTGATGAGCAGTTCTTC
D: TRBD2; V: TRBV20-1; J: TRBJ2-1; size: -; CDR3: CSASKRDLYNEQFF; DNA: TGCAGTGCTAGTAAGCGGGACCTCTACAATGAGCAGTTCTTC
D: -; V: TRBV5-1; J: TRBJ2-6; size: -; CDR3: CASSLAVGSGANVLTF; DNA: TGCGCCAGCAGCTTGGCCGTCGGCTCTGGGGCCAACGTCCTGACTTTC
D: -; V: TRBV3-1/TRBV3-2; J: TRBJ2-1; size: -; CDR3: CASSHPSRTNEQFF; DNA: TGTGCCAGCAGCCACCCTAGTAGGACCAATGAGCAGTTCTTC
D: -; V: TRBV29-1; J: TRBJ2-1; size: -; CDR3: CSVEGFAGSSYNEQFF; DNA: TGCAGCGTTGAAGGGTTCGCGGGAAGCTCCTACAATGAGCAGTTCTTC
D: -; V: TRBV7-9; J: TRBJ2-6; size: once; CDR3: CASSFEGTGANVLTF; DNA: TGTGCCAGCAGCTTTGAGGGAACGGGGGCCAACGTCCTGACTTTC
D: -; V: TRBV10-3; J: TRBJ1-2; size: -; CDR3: CAISDLYGRYGYTF; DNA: TGTGCCATCAGTGACCTGTACGGAAGATATGGCTACACCTTC
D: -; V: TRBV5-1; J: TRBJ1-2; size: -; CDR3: CASRIQGVGNYGYTF; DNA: TGCGCCAGCAGAATACAGGGCGTTGGTAACTATGGCTACACCTTC
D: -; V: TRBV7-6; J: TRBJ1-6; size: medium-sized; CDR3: CASSLARRGGYSPLHF; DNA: TGTGCCAGCAGCTTAGCGAGGCGGGGCGGGTATTCACCCCTCCACTTT
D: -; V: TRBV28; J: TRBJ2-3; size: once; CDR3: CASILTRGRKGTDTQYF; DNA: TGTGCCAGCATCCTAACCCGGGGGAGGAAGGGCACAGATACGCAGTATTTT
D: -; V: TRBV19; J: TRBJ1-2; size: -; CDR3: CASSTWDLRGDYGYTF; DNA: TGTGCCAGTAGTACCTGGGACCTCCGAGGGGACTATGGCTACACCTTC
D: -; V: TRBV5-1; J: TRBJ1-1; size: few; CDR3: CASSADGNTEAFF; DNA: TGCGCCAGCAGCGCGGACGGGAACACTGAAGCTTTCTTT
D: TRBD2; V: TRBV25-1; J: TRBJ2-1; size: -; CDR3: CASSERRTSGSAMDEQFF; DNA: TGTGCCAGCAGTGAACGGAGGACTAGCGGGAGTGCGATGGATGAGCAGTTCTTC